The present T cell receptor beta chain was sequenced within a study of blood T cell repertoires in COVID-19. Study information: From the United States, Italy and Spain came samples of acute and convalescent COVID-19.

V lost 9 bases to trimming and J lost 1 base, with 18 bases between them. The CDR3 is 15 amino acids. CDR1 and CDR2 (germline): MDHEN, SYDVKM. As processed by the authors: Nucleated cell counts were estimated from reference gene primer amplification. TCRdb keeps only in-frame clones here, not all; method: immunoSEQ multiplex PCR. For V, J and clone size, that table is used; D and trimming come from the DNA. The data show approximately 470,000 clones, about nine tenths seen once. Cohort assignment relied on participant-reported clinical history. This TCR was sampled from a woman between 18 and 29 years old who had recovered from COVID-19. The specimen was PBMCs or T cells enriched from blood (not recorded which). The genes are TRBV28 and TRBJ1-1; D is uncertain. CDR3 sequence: CASTTLETGNTEAFF. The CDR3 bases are TGTGCCAGTACTACCCTAGAGACGGGGAACACTGAAGCTTTCTTT.